This T cell receptor (beta chain) was sequenced in a study of T cell repertoires in cytomegalovirus infection. Study background: Matching HLA type, along with CMV infection, was indicated by public TCR beta signatures. Broader study findings: Cumulative frequency of public TCR beta families picked out carriers of CMV plus the relevant HLA. Predominance within the ex vivo response was attributable to HLA-C-restricted CMV-specific TCR beta clonotypes.

The germline V gene has CDR1 DFQATT and CDR2 SNEGSKA (reference sequence). The CDR3 has 15 residues. V shed 6 bases, J shed 0 bases, and the junction held 8 bases outside the gene matches. TCRdb processed the reads anew with MiXCR; each CDR3 protein has one entry. The repertoire holds around 450,000 distinct CDR3 sequences, with approximately 32% as singletons. This clonotype came up a few times. Its target is unknown. This sequence originates from a human donor in good health (CMV status not recorded). Some clones in this sample may be carry-over from other donors' samples. Input material: PBMCs. This rearrangement joins TRBV20-1 to TRBJ2-7, with 10 nucleotides matching TRBD2. CDR3 coding DNA: TGCAGTGCCCCGAAGACTAGCGGGTCCTCCTACGAGCAGTACTTC. Translating gives CSAPKTSGSSYEQYF.